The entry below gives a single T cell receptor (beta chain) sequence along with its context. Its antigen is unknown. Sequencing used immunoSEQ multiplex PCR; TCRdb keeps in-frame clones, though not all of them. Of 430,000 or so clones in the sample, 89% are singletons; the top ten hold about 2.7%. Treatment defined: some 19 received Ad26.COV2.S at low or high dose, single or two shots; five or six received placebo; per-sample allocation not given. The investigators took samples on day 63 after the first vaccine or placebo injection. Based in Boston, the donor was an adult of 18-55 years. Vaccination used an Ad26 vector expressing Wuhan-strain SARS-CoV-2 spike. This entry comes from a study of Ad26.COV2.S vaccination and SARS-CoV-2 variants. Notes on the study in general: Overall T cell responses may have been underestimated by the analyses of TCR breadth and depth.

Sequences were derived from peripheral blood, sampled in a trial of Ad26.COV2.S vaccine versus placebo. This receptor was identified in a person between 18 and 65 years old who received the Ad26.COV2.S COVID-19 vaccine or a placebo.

In DNA form, the CDR3 reads TGCGCCAGCAGCTCGACAGTCAATCCCTACGAGCAGTACTTC. Translated, it gives CASSSTVNPYEQYF. This chain links TRBV5-1 with TRBJ2-7, with a weak D call TRBD1 (5 bases). The CDR3 is made up of 14 amino acids. Deletions cut 3 bases from V and 2 bases from J, with 12 bases between. Germline CDR1 SGHRS, CDR2 YFSETQ.